This T cell receptor (beta chain) was documented in a study of OX40 agonist ivuxolimab in advanced cancers. Measured with immunoSEQ multiplex PCR; TCRdb has only the in-frame clones, and not every one. This sample carries 75,000 to 90,000 clones, roughly 90% of them seen once, and the ten largest clones take over 8%. This CDR3 has 14 amino acids. V lost 6 bases, J lost 2 bases, and 12 bases lay in between. CDR1 and CDR2 from the germline V gene are SGHTA and FQGNSA. Source: CD4+ or CD8+ T cells sorted from blood, taken in a trial of the OX40 agonist ivuxolimab. The source is an adult with an advanced solid tumor such as melanoma, head and neck, liver or kidney cancer. The rearrangement joins TRBV7-2 to TRBJ2-3, with a tentative D call TRBD2 (6 bases). The DNA for the CDR3 is TGTGCCAGCAGATCGGGACTTAACACAGATACGCAGTATTTT. Translation gives CASRSGLNTDTQYF.